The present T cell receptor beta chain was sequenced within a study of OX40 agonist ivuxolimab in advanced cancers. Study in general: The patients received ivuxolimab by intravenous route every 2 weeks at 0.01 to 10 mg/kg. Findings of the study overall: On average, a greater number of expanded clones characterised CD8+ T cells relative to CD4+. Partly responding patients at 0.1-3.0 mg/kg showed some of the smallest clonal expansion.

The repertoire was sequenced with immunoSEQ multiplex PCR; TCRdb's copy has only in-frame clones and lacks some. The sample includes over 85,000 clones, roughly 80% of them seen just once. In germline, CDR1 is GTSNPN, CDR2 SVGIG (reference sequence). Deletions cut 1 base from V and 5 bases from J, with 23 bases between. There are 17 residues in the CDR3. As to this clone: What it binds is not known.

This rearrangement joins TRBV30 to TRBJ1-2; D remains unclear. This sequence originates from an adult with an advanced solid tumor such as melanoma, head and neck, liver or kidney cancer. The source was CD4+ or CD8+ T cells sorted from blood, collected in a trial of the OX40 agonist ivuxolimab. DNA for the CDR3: TGTGCCTGGAGTGGCTCAGATAGTACAGCCCTTGTTTATGGCTACACCTTC. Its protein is CAWSGSDSTALVYGYTF.